The present T cell receptor (beta chain) was sequenced within a study of blood T cell repertoires in COVID-19. Whole-study context: The United States, Italy and Spain provided the acute and convalescent COVID-19 samples. Nucleic acid was either cDNA or gDNA, and it came from T cells, B-cell-depleted T cells, or PBMCs.

Original data processing: Nucleated cell counts were estimated from reference gene primer amplification. The repertoire was sequenced with immunoSEQ multiplex PCR; TCRdb's copy has only in-frame clones and lacks some. That table supplies the V and J calls and clone size; D and trimming were determined from the DNA. The repertoire includes fewer than 150,000 clones, 75% to 90% of them detected once, and roughly 4.4% sits in the top ten. V lost 7 bases and J lost 3, with 7 bases in between. Germline loops: CDR1 GTSNPN, CDR2 SVGIG (reference sequence). CDR3 length: 12 amino acids. The chain recombines TRBV30 with TRBJ1-6; D may be TRBD1 (5 bases). Sequencing was performed on peripheral blood. This TCR came from a woman between 50 and 59 years old with acute or convalescent COVID-19. CDR3 bases: TGTGCCTTCGACAGCTATAATTCACCCCTCCACTTT. It codes for CAFDSYNSPLHF.